This T cell receptor beta chain was observed in a study of Graves' ophthalmopathy and Graves' hyperthyroidism (dated by TCRdb to the late 2010s). About the study as a whole: Peripheral blood samples were taken at the time of initial diagnosis, before any treatment was given. The study used signatures of the TCR beta repertoire to tell Graves' ophthalmopathy apart from Graves' hyperthyroidism and to predict which patients would progress to ophthalmopathy. In total, 135 blood samples were TCR-sequenced: 43 ophthalmopathy, roughly 80 hyperthyroidism and some 17 hyperthyroidism-to-ophthalmopathy patients. To explore V-J signatures that separate ophthalmopathy from hyperthyroidism, a discovery set of fewer than 110 patients was enrolled, consisting of about 43 with ophthalmopathy and roughly 60 with stable hyperthyroidism. For independent validation, a separate cohort was made up of roughly 19 hyperthyroidism patients plus 17 patients who later progressed from hyperthyroidism to ophthalmopathy. In more than 5 hyperthyroidism patients, the T-cell repertoire of thyroid tissue was compared with the T-cell repertoire of blood. Following sampling, methimazole starting at 30 mg daily was administered to hyperthyroidism patients, and high-dose intravenous methylprednisolone was administered to ophthalmopathy patients. The approximately 100 discovery patients were randomly split 7:3 into training and test sets.

For repertoire sequencing, TCR beta CDR3 regions were amplified from RNA transcripts. HTBI primers and the Qiagen OneStep RT-PCR kit were used in a first-round RT-PCR, which was followed by a second-round multiplex PCR, size selection and purification. Libraries were sequenced on an Illumina HiSeq2000 using paired-end 100 bp reads. In the paper's pipeline: SOAPnuke was used to process the reads, removing any read that contained adapters or uncalled bases, had a mean Phred below 15, or lacked an exact match to the constant primer or identifier. High-quality paired reads were merged with COPE v1.2.5. Each unique nucleotide sequence was defined as a clonotype, and clonotypes were aligned to IMGT TRB V, D and J references with MiTCR v1.1. Only V-J combinations with frequency above 0.0001 were analysed, covering more than 99% of repertoires. For each V-J combination, a TCR clonal expansion and chaos score was defined as the ratio of F50 clonal expansion to chaos observed in the TCRdist matrix. Features were reduced by Welch's t-statistics and random forest to some 13 V-J combinations, which fed a naive Bayes classifier. The similarity between thyroid and blood repertoires was quantified using the Morisita-Horn index. The public sequencing data were trimmed at Q25 with fastp and processed into clonotypes with MiXCR by TCRdb, which kept only in-frame beta chains. Entries are consolidated by CDR3 protein sequence, retaining the most common genes and DNA. The V and J calls were not made by the authors but by TCRdb's processing. The sample table holds approximately 460,000 distinct CDR3 sequences, of which approximately 15% were seen once. Of the sample, about 9.4% falls within the top ten clones.

Overall results and qualifications from the work: Sample size was not predetermined statistically, and investigators were not blinded to group allocation. In validation, the model predicted ophthalmopathy progression with more than 55% sensitivity and roughly 72% specificity; some 13 predicted patients were CT-confirmed with GO in a median of approximately 6.5 months. In cross-validation, the 13-signature model distinguished ophthalmopathy from stable hyperthyroidism with approximately 90% sensitivity and around 81% specificity, and in the test set the corresponding values were about 80% and 75%. Most expanded thyroid clonotypes with a frequency above 0.001 also appeared in blood, which suggests that blood repertoires may reflect the immune response in the thyroid.

This clonotype has ten or more counts. Its cognate antigen has yet to be identified. Per-base qualities were not stored, and no clone one base away is much larger. Ophthalmopathy patients had moderately to severely active disease, Clinical Activity Score of at least 3, NOSPECS grade of at least 4, and disease duration under 3 months. Patients with other autoimmune diseases, uncontrolled infections, pregnancy or lactation were excluded. Clinical symptoms, serum thyroxine, TRAb, thyroid ultrasound and orbital computed tomography formed the basis of the diagnosis. Using Ficoll-Paque density gradient centrifugation, PBMCs were isolated from less than 11 ml of fresh peripheral blood. Trizol reagent was used to extract the total RNA, and its quality was then checked on an Agilent 2100 Bioanalyzer. From the germline V gene (reference sequence), CDR1 is WNHNN and CDR2 is SYGVQD. From its cysteine to its phenylalanine, the CDR3 spans 13 amino acids. The kept DNA is CDR3 alone, 39 bases in frame from the first base. Compared with germline, V lacks 5 bases and J lacks 6 bases; bases without a gene match: 6.

The TCR sequence derives from a woman in her 30s with Graves' ophthalmopathy. Donor details come from another sample of the same person, matched by shared clones. The rearranged segments are TRBV10-1 and TRBJ1-1; TRBD1 aligns with 7 central bases. The sequencing input was blood. CDR3 loop: CASSNQGVSEAFF. The base sequence is TGCGCCAGCAGTAACCAGGGGGTGTCTGAAGCTTTCTTT.